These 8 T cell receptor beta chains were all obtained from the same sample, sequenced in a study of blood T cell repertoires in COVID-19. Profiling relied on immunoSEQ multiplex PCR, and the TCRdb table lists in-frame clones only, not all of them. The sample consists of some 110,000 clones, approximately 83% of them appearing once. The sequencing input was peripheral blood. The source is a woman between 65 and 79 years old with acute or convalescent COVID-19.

CDR3 bases: TGTGCCAGCAGCTTCACTACGCTCAGGGGTGGGAAAGGCTACACCTTC. It yields the protein CASSFTTLRGGKGYTF. The chain joins TRBV13 to TRBJ1-2; D perhaps matches TRBD1 (6 bases). V lost 3 bases to trimming and J lost 8 bases, with 22 bases between them. The CDR3 covers 16 residues. Germline CDR1 and CDR2: PRHDT and FYEKMQ (reference sequence).

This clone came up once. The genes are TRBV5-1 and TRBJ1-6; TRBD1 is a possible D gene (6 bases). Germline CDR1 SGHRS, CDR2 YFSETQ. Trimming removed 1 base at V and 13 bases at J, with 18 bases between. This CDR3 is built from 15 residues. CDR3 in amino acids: CASSLNLGDNQPLHF. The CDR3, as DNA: TGCGCCAGCAGCTTGAATTTGGGGGACAATCAGCCCCTCCACTTT.

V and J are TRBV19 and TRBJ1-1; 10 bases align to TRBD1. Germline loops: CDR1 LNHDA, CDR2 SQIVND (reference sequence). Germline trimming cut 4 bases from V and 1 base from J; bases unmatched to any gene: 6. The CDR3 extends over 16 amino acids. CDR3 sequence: CASSTTGGARNTEAFF. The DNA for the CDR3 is TGTGCCAGTAGTACGACAGGGGGCGCGAGGAACACTGAAGCTTTCTTT.

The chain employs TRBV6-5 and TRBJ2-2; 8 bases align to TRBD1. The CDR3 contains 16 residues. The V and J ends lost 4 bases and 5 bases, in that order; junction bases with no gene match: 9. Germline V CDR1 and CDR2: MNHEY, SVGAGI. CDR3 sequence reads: CASSSGQGLRTGELFF. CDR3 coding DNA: TGTGCCAGCAGTTCCGGACAGGGACTGAGAACCGGGGAGCTGTTTTTT.

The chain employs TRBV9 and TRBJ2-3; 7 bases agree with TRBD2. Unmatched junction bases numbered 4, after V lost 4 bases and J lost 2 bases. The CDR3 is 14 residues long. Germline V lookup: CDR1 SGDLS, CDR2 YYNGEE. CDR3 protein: CASSLGLPTDTQYF. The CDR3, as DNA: TGTGCCAGCAGCCTGGGACTACCCACAGATACGCAGTATTTT.

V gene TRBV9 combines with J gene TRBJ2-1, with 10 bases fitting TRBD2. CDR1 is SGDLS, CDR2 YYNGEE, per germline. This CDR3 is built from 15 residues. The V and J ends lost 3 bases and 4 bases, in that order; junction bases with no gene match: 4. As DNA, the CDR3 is TGTGCCAGCAGCGCAACTAGCGGGGCTTACAATGAGCAGTTCTTC. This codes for CASSATSGAYNEQFF.

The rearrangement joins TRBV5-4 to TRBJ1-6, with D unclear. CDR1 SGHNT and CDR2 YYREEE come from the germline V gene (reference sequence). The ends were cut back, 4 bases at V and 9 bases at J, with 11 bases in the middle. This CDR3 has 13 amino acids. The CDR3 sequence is CASSPPPGSPLHF. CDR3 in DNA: TGTGCCAGCAGCCCCCCTCCAGGTTCACCCCTCCACTTT.

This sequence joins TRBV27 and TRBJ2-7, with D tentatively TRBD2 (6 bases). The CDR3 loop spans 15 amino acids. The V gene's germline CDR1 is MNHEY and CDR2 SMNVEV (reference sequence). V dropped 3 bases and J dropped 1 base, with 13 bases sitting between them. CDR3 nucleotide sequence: TGTGCCAGCAGTTTGCGGGGAATGTGGTCCTACGAGCAGTACTTC. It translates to CASSLRGMWSYEQYF.